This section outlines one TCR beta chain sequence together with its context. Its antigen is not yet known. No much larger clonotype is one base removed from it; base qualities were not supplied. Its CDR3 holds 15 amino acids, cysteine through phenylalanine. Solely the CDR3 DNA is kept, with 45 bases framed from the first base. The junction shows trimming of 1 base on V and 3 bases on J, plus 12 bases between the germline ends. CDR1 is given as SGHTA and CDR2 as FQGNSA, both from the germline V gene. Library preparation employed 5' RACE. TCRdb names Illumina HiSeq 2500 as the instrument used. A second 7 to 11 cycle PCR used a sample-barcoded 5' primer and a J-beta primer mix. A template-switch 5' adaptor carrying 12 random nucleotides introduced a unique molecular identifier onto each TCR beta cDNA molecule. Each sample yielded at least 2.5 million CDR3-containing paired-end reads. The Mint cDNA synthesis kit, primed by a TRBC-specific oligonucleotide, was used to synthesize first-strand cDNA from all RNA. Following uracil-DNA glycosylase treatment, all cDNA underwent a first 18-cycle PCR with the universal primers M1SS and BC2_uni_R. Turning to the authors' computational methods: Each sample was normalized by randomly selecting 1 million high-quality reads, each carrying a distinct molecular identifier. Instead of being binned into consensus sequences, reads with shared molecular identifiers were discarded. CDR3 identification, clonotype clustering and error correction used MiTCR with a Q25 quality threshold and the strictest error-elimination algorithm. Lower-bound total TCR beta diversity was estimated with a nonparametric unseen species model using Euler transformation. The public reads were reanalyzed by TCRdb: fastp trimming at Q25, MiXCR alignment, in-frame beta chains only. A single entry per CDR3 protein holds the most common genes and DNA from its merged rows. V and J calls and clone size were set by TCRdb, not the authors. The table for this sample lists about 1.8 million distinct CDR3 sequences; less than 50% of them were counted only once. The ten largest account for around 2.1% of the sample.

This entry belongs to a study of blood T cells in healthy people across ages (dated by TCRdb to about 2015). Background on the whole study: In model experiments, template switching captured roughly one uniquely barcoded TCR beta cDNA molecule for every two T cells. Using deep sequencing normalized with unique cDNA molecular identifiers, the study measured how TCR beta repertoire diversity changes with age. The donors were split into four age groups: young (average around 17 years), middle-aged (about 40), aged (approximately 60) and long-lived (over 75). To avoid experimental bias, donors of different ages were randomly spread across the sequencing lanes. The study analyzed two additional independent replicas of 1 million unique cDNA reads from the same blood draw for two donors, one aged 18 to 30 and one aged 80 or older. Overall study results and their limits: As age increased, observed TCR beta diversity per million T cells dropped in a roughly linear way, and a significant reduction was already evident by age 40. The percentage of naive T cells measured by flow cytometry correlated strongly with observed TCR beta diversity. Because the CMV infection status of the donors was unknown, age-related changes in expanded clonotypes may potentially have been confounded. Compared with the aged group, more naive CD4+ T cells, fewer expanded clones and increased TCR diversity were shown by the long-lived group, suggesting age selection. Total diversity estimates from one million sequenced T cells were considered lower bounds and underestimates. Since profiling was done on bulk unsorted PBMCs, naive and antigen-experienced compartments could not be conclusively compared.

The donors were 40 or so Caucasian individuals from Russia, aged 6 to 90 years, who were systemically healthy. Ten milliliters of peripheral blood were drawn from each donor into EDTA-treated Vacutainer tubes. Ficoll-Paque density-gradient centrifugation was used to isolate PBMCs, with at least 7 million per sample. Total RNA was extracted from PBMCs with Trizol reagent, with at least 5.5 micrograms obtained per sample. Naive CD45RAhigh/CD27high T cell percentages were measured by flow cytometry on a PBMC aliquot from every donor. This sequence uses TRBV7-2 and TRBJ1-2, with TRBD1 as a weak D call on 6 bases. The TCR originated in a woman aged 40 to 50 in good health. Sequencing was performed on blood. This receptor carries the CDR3 CASSLVGGPDYGYTF. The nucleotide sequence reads TGTGCCAGCAGCTTAGTTGGGGGGCCGGACTATGGCTACACCTTC. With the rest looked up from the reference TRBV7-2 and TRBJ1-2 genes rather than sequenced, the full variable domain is GAGVSQSPSNKVTEKGKDVELRCDPISGHTALYWYRQSLGQGLEFLIYFQGNSAPDKSGLPSDRFSAERTGGSVSTLTIQRTQQEDSAVYLCASSLVGGPDYGYTFGSGTRLTVV.